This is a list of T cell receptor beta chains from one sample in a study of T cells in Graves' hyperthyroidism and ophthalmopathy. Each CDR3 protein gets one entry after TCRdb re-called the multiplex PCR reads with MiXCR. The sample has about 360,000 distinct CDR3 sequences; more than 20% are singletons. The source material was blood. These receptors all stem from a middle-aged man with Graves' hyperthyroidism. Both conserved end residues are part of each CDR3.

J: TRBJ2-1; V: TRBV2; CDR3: CASTLGVADNEQFF
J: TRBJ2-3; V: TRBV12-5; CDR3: CASGVQGSTQYF
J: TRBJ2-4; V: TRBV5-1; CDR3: CASSLRSGQGDIQYF
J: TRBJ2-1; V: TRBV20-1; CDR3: CSAGPLQDTYNEQFF
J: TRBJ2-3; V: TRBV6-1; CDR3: CARSTHLRTETSTDTQYF
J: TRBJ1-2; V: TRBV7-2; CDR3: CASSFTQGVGYTF
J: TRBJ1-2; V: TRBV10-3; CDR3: CAISPGQGRLDYGYTF
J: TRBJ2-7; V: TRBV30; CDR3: CAWNLGTSGSYEQYF
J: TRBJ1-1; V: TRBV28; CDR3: CASSRPGQGMNTEAFF
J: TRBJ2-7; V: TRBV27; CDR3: CASSLRQGRIFEQYF
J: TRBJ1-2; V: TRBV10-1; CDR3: CASTGMQSGYTF
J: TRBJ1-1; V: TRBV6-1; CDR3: CASSTYRDSLMNTEAFF
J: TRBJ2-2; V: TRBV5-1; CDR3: CASSSLTTNTGELFF
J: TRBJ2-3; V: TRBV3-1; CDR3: CASSHEPTDTQYF
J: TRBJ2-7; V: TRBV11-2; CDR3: CASTDGPYEQYF
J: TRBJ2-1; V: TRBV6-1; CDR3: CASGQREGYEQFF
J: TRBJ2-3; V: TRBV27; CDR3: CASRAGGETDTQYF
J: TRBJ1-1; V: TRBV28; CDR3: CASSPMGPDTEAFF
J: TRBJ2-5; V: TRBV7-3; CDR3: CASSLTTKTLQYF
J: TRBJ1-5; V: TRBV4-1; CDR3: CASSQQGSQPQHF
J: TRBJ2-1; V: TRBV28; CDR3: CASRAGGNEQFF
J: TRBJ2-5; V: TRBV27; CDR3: CASSLTGREAKYF
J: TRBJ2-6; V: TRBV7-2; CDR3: CASSLEGLSGANVLTF
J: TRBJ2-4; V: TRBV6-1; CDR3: CASNKQPLAKNIQYF
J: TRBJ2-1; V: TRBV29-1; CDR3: CSVFPLGVGADNEQFF
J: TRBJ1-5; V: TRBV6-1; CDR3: CASENQGRVSQPQHF
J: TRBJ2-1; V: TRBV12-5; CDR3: CASGPMATSSYNEQFF
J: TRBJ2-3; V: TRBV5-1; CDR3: CASSRSLGTDTQYF
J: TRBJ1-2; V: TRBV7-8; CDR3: CASSLRIQGSKRTPYGYTF
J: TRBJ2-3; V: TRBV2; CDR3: CASRTSETDTQYF
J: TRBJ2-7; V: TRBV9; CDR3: CASSPSDEQYF
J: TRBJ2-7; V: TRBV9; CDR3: CASSVAGTGGGEQYF
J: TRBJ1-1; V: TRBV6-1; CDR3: CASSDARGQYQDTEAFF
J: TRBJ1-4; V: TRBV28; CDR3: CASSLAGGAPNEKLFF
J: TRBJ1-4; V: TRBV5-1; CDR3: CASSLGLPAEKLFF
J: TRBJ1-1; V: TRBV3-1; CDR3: CASSPYQGNTEAFF
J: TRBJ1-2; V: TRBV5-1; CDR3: CASRPGDGYGYTF
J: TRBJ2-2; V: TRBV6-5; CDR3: CASSYSVVGGRSSTGELFF
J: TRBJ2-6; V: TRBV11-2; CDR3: CASSLDRTPVLTF
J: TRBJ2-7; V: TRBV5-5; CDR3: CAGSAGPYNDEQYF
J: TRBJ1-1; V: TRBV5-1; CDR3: CASSGTVSMNTEAFF
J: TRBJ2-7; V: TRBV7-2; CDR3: CASSLTQLYEQYF
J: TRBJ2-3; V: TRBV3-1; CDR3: CASSQDPINTDTQYF
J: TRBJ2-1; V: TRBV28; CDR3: CASSLYSGSSYNEQFF
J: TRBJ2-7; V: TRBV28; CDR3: CASSFQEGYEQYF
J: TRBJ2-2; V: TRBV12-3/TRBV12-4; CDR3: CASSLVDTGELFF
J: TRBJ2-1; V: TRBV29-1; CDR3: CSVVLLGSYNEQFF
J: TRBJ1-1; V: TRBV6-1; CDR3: CASSVRTGGGTEAFF
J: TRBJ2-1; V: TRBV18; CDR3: CASSPSGGLRNEQFF
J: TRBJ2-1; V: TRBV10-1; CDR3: CASSESAGGSYNEQFF
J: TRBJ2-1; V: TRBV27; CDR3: CASSLGSGEPNEQFF
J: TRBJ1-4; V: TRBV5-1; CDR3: CASRRKTGGEKLFF
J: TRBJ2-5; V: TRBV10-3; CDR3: CAISEGTNSETQYF
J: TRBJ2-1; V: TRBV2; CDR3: CASSGRTSGTGVLQFF